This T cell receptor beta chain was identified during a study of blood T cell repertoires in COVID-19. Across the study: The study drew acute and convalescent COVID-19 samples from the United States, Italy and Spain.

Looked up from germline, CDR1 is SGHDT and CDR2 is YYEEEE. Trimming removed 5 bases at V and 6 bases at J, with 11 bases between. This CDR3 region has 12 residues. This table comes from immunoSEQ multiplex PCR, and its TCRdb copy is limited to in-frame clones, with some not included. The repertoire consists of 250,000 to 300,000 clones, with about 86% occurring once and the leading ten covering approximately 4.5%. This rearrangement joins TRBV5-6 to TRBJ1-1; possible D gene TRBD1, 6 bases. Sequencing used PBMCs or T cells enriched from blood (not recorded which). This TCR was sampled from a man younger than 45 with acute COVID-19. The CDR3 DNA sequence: TGTGCCAGCAGTACAGGGCTCGCTGAAGCTTTCTTT. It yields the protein CASSTGLAEAFF.